This TCR beta chain was observed in a study of OX40 agonist ivuxolimab in advanced cancers. About the research overall: Patients received intravenous ivuxolimab every 2 weeks at 0.01 to 10 mg/kg. The dose-escalation group included hepatocellular carcinoma, melanoma, renal cell carcinoma and head and neck cancer. Study-level results: At 0.1 to 3.0 mg/kg, CD4+ and CD8+ blood T cells expanded clonally by week 6.

This table comes from immunoSEQ multiplex PCR, and its TCRdb copy is limited to in-frame clones, with some not included. The repertoire holds around 67,000 clones, around 84% seen once, with roughly 8% in the top ten. Cycle 7 day 1, cycle 4 day 1, and baseline were the timepoints at which blood was sampled. Points on this clone: As yet, its antigen is unknown.

The material sequenced was CD4+ or CD8+ T cells sorted from blood, taken in a trial of the OX40 agonist ivuxolimab. The sequence was collected from an adult with an advanced solid tumor such as melanoma, head and neck, liver or kidney cancer.

CDR3 in amino acids: CASSPPFGGEYGYTF. The CDR3 DNA sequence: TGTGCCAGCTCACCACCGTTTGGAGGGGAATATGGCTACACCTTC. V and J are TRBV18 and TRBJ1-2; TRBD1 might be the D (5 bases). Germline-derived CDR1 and CDR2 are KGHSH and LQKENI. The CDR3 has 15 residues. V dropped 0 bases and J dropped 5 bases, with 13 bases sitting between them. The full variable domain, rest sourced from reference TRBV18 and TRBJ1-2, is NAGVMQNPRHLVRRRGQEARLRCSPMKGHSHVYWYRQLPEEGLKFMVYLQKENIIDESGMPKERFSAEFPKEGPSILRIQQVVRGDSAAYFCASSPPFGGEYGYTFGSGTRLTVV.